This TCR beta chain came from a study of CD8 T cells in ankylosing spondylitis. Overall study results and limits: Clones linked to disease, bearing a CD8+ phenotype, were relatively rare in peripheral blood.

V was pared by 0 bases and J by 3 bases, with 12 bases between. There are 14 residues in the CDR3. The germline V gene encodes CDR1 DFQATT and CDR2 SNEGSKA (reference sequence). For this clonotype: Antigen specificity is unknown.

TCRdb analysed the 5' RACE reads with MiXCR anew, one entry per CDR3 protein. This sample has 350,000 to 400,000 distinct CDR3 sequences, with 20% to 25% found just once. This sequence originates from a male donor with ankylosing spondylitis or in good health (not recorded which). The chain has TRBV20-1 and TRBJ2-7; D possibly uses TRBD1 or TRBD2 (5 bases each). Material for sequencing was blood, either unsorted or a sorted T cell fraction (not recorded which). The CDR3 DNA is TGCAGTGCTAGAGATTCGGGGCGCCTCTACGAGCAGTACTTC. This translates into CSARDSGRLYEQYF.